One TCR beta chain is described in this entry. The data belong to a study of blood T cell repertoires in COVID-19. Study details: Material from acute and convalescent COVID-19 was sourced from the United States, Italy and Spain. PBMCs, B-cell-depleted T cells, or T cells were the source of the cDNA or gDNA that made up the material.

TCRdb's copy holds only in-frame clones and misses some; the assay was immunoSEQ multiplex PCR. The sample has 270,000 or so clones; roughly 85% are singletons. Germline values: CDR1 SGHTA, CDR2 FQGTGA. This CDR3 contains 16 residues. V was cut by 6 bases and J by 6 bases, with 18 bases left in between. This sequence was found in a woman aged 45-65 years who had recovered from COVID-19. This chain links TRBV7-3 with TRBJ1-6, with D uncertain. Material for sequencing was peripheral blood. The CDR3 sequence: CASSRLPSGGNSPLHF. In DNA, the CDR3 is TGTGCCAGCAGTCGACTACCGTCCGGCGGTAATTCACCCCTCCACTTT.